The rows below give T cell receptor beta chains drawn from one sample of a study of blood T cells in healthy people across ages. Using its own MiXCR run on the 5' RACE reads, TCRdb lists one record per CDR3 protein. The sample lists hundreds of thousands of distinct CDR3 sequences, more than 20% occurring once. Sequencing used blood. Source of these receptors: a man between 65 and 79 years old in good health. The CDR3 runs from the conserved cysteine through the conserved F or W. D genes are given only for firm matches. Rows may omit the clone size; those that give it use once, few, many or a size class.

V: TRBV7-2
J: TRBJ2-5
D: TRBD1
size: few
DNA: TGTGCCAGCAGTTCGGACAGGTGGGGTGAGACCCAGTACTTC
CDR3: CASSSDRWGETQYF

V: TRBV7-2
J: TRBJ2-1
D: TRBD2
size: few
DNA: TGTGCCAGCAGCTTATCCCTAGCGGGCCCCTACAATGAGCAGTTCTTC
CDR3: CASSLSLAGPYNEQFF

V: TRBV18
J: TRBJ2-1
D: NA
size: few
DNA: TGTGCCAGCTCACCACTGAGGGAGGCTAAGTTCTTC
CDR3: CASSPLREAKFF

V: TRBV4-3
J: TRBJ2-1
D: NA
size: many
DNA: TGCGCCAGCAGCCGGGGAAGCTCCTACAATGAGCAGTTCTTC
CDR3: CASSRGSSYNEQFF

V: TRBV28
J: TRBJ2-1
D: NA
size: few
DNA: TGTGCCAGCAGCTTCCTCTCGCGACAGGCGTTCTTC
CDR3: CASSFLSRQAFF

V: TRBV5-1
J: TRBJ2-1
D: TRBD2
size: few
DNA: TGCGCCAGCAGCTTGCCCACGTCCGGACTAGCGGACATACACTCCTACAATGAGCAGTTCTTC
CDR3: CASSLPTSGLADIHSYNEQFF

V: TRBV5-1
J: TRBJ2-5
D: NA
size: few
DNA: TGCGCCAGCAGCTTTATGTCAATACAAGAGACCCAGTACTTC
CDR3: CASSFMSIQETQYF

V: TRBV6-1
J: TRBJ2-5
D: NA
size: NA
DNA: TGTGCCAGCAGTGGGACCGGGACCGGGTTTGAGACCCAGTACTTC
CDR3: CASSGTGTGFETQYF

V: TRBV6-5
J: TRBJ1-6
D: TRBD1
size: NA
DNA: TGTGCCAGCAATTTGGGGACAGGGGATAATTCACCCCTCCACTTT
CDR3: CASNLGTGDNSPLHF

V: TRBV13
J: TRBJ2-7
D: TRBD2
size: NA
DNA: TGTGCCAGCAGCTTAGGTGGTGGACTAGCAACGTACGAGCGGTACTTC
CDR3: CASSLGGGLATYERYF

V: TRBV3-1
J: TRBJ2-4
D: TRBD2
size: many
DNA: TGTGCCAGCAGCCAGGGACTAGCGGGAGGTTCCCTTCCCATTCAGTACTTC
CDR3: CASSQGLAGGSLPIQYF

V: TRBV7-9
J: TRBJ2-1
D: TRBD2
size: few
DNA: TGTGCCAGCAGCCTCTCGGGGATAGCGGGAGTCTACAATGAGCAGTTCTTC
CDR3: CASSLSGIAGVYNEQFF

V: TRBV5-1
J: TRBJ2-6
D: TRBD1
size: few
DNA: TGCGCCAGCAGCTGGGGACAGGGTGGGGCCAACGTCCTGACTTTC
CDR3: CASSWGQGGANVLTF

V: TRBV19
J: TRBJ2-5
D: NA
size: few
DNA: TGTGCCAGTTTGGGGCAGCAAGAGACCCAGTACTTC
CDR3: CASLGQQETQYF

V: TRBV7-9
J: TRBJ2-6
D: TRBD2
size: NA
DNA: TGTGCCATAGGATGGGGACTAGCGGGACTTATGGGGGCCAACGTCCTGACTTTC
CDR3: CAIGWGLAGLMGANVLTF

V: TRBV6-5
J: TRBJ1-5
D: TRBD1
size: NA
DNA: TGTGCCAGCAGTCCTCGACAGGGGAATCAGCCCCAGCATTTT
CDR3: CASSPRQGNQPQHF

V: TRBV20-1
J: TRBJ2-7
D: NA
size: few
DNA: TGCAGTGCTAGGCCCGGTCTGGTCGAGCAGTACTTC
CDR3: CSARPGLVEQYF